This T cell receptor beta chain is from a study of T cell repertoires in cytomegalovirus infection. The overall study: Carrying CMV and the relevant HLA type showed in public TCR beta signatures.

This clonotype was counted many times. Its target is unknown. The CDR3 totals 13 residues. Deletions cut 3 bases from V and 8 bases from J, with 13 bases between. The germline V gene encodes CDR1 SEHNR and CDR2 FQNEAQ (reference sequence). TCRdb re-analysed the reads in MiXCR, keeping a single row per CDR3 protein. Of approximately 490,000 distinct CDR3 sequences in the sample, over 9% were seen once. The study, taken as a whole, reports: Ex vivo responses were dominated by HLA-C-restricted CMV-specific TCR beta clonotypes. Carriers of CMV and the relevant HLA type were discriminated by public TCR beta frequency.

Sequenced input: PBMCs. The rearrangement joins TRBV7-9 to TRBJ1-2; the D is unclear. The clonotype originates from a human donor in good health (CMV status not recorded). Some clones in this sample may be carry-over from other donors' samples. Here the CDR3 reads CASSLPGGSGYTF. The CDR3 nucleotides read TGTGCCAGCAGCTTGCCAGGTGGGAGCGGCTACACCTTC. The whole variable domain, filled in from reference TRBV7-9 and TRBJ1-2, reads DTGVSQNPRHKITKRGQNVTFRCDPISEHNRLYWYRQTLGQGPEFLTYFQNEAQLEKSRLLSDRFSAERPKGSFSTLEIQRTEQGDSAMYLCASSLPGGSGYTFGSGTRLTVV.